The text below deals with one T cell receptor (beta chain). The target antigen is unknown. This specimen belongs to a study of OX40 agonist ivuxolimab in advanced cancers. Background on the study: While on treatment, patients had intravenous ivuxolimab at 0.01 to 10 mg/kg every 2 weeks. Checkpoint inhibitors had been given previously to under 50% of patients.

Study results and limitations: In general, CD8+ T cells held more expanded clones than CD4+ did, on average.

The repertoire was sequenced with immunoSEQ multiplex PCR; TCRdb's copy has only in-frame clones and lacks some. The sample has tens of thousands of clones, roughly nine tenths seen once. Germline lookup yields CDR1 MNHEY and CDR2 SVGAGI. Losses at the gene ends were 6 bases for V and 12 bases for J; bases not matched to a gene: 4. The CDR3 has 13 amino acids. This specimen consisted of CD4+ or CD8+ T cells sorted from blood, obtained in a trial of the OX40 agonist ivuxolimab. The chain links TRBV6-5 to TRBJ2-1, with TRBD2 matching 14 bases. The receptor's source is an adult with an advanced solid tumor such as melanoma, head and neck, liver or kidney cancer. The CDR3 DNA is TGTGCCAGCAGAACGGGACTAGCGGGAGTGCAGTTCTTC. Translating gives CASRTGLAGVQFF.